Below are 28 T cell receptor beta chains sequenced from a single sample in a study of CD8+ T cells in alopecia areata. Following extraction, RNA underwent reverse transcription to cDNA, which served as the sequencing template. Only in-frame clones appear in the TCRdb table, and some are missing; sequencing was by immunoSEQ multiplex PCR. The table shows 150,000 to 190,000 clones, with around 50% occurring only once. The input for sequencing was CD8+ T cells sorted from blood, taken at week 0. Receptor source: a human donor with alopecia areata.

This clone was observed a few times. A much larger clone sits a single nucleotide away, making a read error possible. The chain links TRBV14 to TRBJ2-7, with 10 bases lining up with TRBD1. Trimming at V came to 4 bases and at J to 3 bases, leaving 3 bases not matched to a gene. Germline V lookup: CDR1 SGHDN, CDR2 FVKESK. The CDR3 spans 14 residues. The CDR3 region is CASSLGQGGYEQYF. CDR3 in DNA: TGTGCCAGCAGCCTCGGACAGGGGGGCTACGAGCAGTACTTC.

J is TRBJ2-5 and V is TRBV30; D ambiguous. TRBJ2-7 explains the end of the DNA better; the J call may be wrong. The CDR3 has 13 amino acids. Germline V lookup: CDR1 GTSNPN, CDR2 SVGIG (reference sequence). CDR3 sequence: CAWSDGRSYEQYF. The CDR3 DNA is TGTGCCTGGAGTGACGGACGTTCCTACGAGCAGTACTTC.

The CDR3 coding sequence is TGCGCCAGCAGCCAAGAGAAGGGGTACGAGCAGTACTTC. Translation: CASSQEKGYEQYF. The chain employs TRBV4-3 and TRBJ2-7, with D possibly matching TRBD1 (5 bases). Germline CDR1 and CDR2: LGHNA and YSLEER. The CDR3 has 13 residues. V was trimmed by 0 bases and J by 4 bases, leaving 7 bases between them.

The CDR3 reads CASSPTPGQSSYNEQFF. CDR3 nucleotide sequence: TGTGCCAGCAGCCCAACCCCGGGACAAAGCTCCTACAATGAGCAGTTCTTC. This chain joins TRBV9 and TRBJ2-1, with D possibly matching TRBD1 (6 bases). CDR1 is SGDLS and CDR2 is YYNGEE in the germline V gene. The CDR3 covers 17 residues. Deletions cut 4 bases from V and 0 bases from J, with 17 bases between.

The CDR3 bases are TGCAGCGTGGCCCCAGGGTCCAATCAGCCCCAGCATTTT. As protein: CSVAPGSNQPQHF. V usage is TRBV29-1 and J usage is TRBJ1-5; D perhaps matches TRBD1 (5 bases). This CDR3 comprises 13 residues. The V gene lost 6 bases and the J gene lost 3 bases, with 12 bases spanning the gap. The germline V gene has CDR1 SQVTM and CDR2 ANQGSEA.

The rearrangement uses TRBV9 and TRBJ2-3; perhaps TRBD2 as D (7 bases). The ends were cut back, 3 bases at V and 2 bases at J, with 13 bases in the middle. Germline CDR1 reads SGDLS; CDR2 reads YYNGEE. The CDR3 length is 15 residues. The CDR3 bases are TGTGCCAGCAGCGAGAGCGGGGACAACACAGATACGCAGTATTTT. Its translation: CASSESGDNTDTQYF.

The gene calls are TRBV29-1 and TRBJ2-7, with D perhaps matching TRBD1 (6 bases). V was clipped by 1 base and J by 0 bases, with 10 bases between them. CDR3 length: 14 amino acids. Germline loops: CDR1 SQVTM, CDR2 ANQGSEA. Written as DNA, the CDR3 is TGCAGCGTTGAAGGAGGGGACAACTCCTACGAGCAGTACTTC. Translating it yields CSVEGGDNSYEQYF.

The rearrangement joins TRBV12-5 to TRBJ1-1; D uncertain. Looked up from germline, CDR1 is LGHNT and CDR2 is FRNRAP. Trimming took off 7 bases at V and 1 base at J, with 7 bases between the two ends. CDR3 length: 12 amino acids. CDR3 in amino acids: CASVDGNTEAFF. CDR3 coding DNA: TGTGCTAGTGTAGACGGGAACACTGAAGCTTTCTTT.

The genes are TRBV29-1 and TRBJ1-2; D remains unclear. Per germline, CDR1 SQVTM and CDR2 ANQGSEA. The CDR3 is 13 residues long. V lost 7 bases and J lost 8, with 20 bases in between. CDR3 coding DNA: TGCAGCGACCTCCCCCATAGCTCTCGGGGCTACACCTTC. Translated, it gives CSDLPHSSRGYTF.

The sample holds a few counts of this clone. This chain links TRBV2 with TRBJ1-2; D perhaps matches TRBD1 (5 bases). CDR1 SNHLY and CDR2 FYNNEI come from the germline V gene. Trimming took 2 bases from V and 2 from J, leaving 24 bases between them. The CDR3 has 19 residues. CDR3 sequence (DNA): TGTGCCAGCAGTGAATGGCGTGGAGGGGCCACCACTCGAAACTATGGCTACACCTTC. Its translation: CASSEWRGGATTRNYGYTF.

Only a few counts were recorded for this clone. The chain is built from TRBV7-7 and TRBJ2-2, with D unclear. This CDR3 has 13 residues. Trimming took 2 bases from V and 6 from J, leaving 7 bases between them. Germline assignment: CDR1 SSHAT and CDR2 FNYEAQ (reference sequence). The CDR3 DNA is TGTGCCAGCAGCTTAATAGGGTCCGGGGAGCTGTTTTTT. This sequence encodes CASSLIGSGELFF.

This clone was seen only a few times. The DNA is omitted, as the CDR3 cannot be located on it reliably, and the CDR3 follows TCRdb's listing. CDR3 region: CSVGQGIGLFF. This chain connects TRBV29-1 to TRBJ2-1; the table assigns TRBD1, which was not confirmed against the DNA. The CDR3 contains 11 residues when both ends are counted. Germline V gene lookup returns CDR1 SQVTM and CDR2 ANQGSEA.

This clone was counted a few times. The chain recombines TRBV19 with TRBJ1-1; 7 bases map to TRBD1. CDR1 LNHDA and CDR2 SQIVND come from the germline V gene (reference sequence). The length of the CDR3 is 11 residues. V dropped 6 bases and J dropped 7; count of bases not matched to a gene: 2. The CDR3 bases are TGTGCCAGTAGCCACAGGGGTGAAGCTTTCTTT. Encoded protein: CASSHRGEAFF. Using reference TRBV19 and TRBJ1-1 for the parts outside the CDR3, the full variable domain is DGGITQSPKYLFRKEGQNVTLSCEQNLNHDAMYWYRQDPGQGLRLIYYSQIVNDFQKGDIAEGYSVSREKKESFPLTVTSAQKNPTAFYLCASSHRGEAFFGQGTRLTVV.

The chain carries TRBV29-1 and TRBJ1-2; 8 positions match TRBD1. From germline, CDR1 is SQVTM and CDR2 ANQGSEA. J lost 4 bases, V lost 3 bases, and 22 bases had no gene match. The CDR3 totals 19 residues. The CDR3 DNA reads TGCAGCGTTGATGTCTCTGTGGGGACAGGCCACGCGGATAGCTATGGCTACACCTTC. Translation: CSVDVSVGTGHADSYGYTF. Full variable domain (outside the CDR3, taken from reference TRBV29-1 and TRBJ1-2): SAVISQKPSRDICQRGTSLTIQCQVDSQVTMMFWYRQQPGQSLTLIATANQGSEATYESGFVIDKFPISRPNLTFSTLTVSNMSPEDSSIYLCSVDVSVGTGHADSYGYTFGSGTRLTVV.

There are a few counts of this clone. V and J are TRBV2 and TRBJ2-1; TRBD1 matches at 11 bases. Trimming removed 5 bases from V and 5 bases from J; junction bases left unmatched: 8. This CDR3 has 16 residues. The V gene's germline CDR1 is SNHLY and CDR2 FYNNEI. The DNA for the CDR3 is TGTGCCAGCAGTAATCAGGACAGGGGGCTTGACAATGAGCAGTTCTTC. Translating it yields CASSNQDRGLDNEQFF. The full variable domain, rest sourced from reference TRBV2 and TRBJ2-1, is EPEVTQTPSHQVTQMGQEVILRCVPISNHLYFYWYRQILGQKVEFLVSFYNNEISEKSEIFDDQFSVERPDGSNFTLKIRSTKLEDSAMYFCASSNQDRGLDNEQFFGPGTRLTVL.

This clone was detected once. The chain recombines TRBV27 with TRBJ2-3; D may be TRBD1 (6 bases). CDR1 is MNHEY, CDR2 SMNVEV, per germline (reference sequence). V was cut by 9 bases and J by 6 bases, with 19 bases left in between. The CDR3 length is 14 residues. The CDR3 loop is CASTTNRAGDTQYF. The CDR3 DNA reads TGTGCCAGTACGACCAACAGGGCTGGGGATACGCAGTATTTT.

This clone turned up a few times. The chain is built from TRBV25-1 and TRBJ2-7, with 8 positions matching TRBD1. Trimming took 4 bases from V and 6 from J; bases not matched to a gene: 8. The CDR3 runs to 14 residues. Germline V gives CDR1 MGHDK, CDR2 SYGVNS. The CDR3 protein is CASSAGDRSGEQYF. In DNA, the CDR3 is TGTGCCAGCAGTGCCGGGGACAGGAGTGGCGAGCAGTACTTC.

This clone was counted a few times. This chain connects TRBV29-1 to TRBJ2-2; D unresolved. The V end was cut by 1 base, the J end by 6 bases, with 12 bases between. Per the germline V gene, CDR1 is SQVTM and CDR2 is ANQGSEA. The CDR3 runs 14 residues. The chain's CDR3 is CSVEGEGLPGELFF. CDR3 nucleotides: TGCAGCGTTGAAGGGGAAGGGTTGCCCGGGGAGCTGTTTTTT.

The chain combines TRBV30 with TRBJ2-1, with TRBD2 as a possible D gene (5 bases). The CDR3 is 12 amino acids. Trimming took off 7 bases at V and 9 bases at J, with 16 bases between the two ends. Germline V lookup: CDR1 GTSNPN, CDR2 SVGIG (reference sequence). The chain's CDR3 is CASETIWSEQFF. DNA for the CDR3: TGTGCCTCTGAGACTATATGGAGTGAGCAGTTCTTC. The variable domain in full, with the rest retrieved from reference TRBV30 and TRBJ2-1, is SQTIHQWPATLVQPVGSPLSLECTVEGTSNPNLYWYRQAAGRGLQLLFYSVGIGQISSEVPQNLSASRPQDRQFILSSKKLLLSDSGFYLCASETIWSEQFFGPGTRLTVL.

This clone was found a few times. The rearrangement uses TRBV5-1 and TRBJ1-2; 7 positions match TRBD1. Germline V lookup: CDR1 SGHRS, CDR2 YFSETQ. The CDR3 is made up of 16 amino acids. Trimming at V came to 4 bases and at J to 3 bases, leaving 12 bases not matched to a gene. The CDR3 reads CASSATGKGKDYGYTF. The CDR3 DNA sequence: TGCGCCAGCAGCGCGACAGGGAAGGGGAAAGACTATGGCTACACCTTC.

DNA for the CDR3: TGTGCCTGGAACCCTGGCAGGTCCTACGAGCAGTACTTC. Translating gives CAWNPGRSYEQYF. The chain is built from TRBV30 and TRBJ2-7, with D hard to call. The CDR3 totals 13 residues. Trimming removed 4 bases from V and 1 base from J, with 11 bases in between. Germline lookup yields CDR1 GTSNPN and CDR2 SVGIG (reference sequence).

The chain combines TRBV6-1 with TRBJ2-7; tentatively, D is TRBD1 (6 bases). V gave up 1 base and J gave up 0 bases, with 10 bases separating them. The CDR3 has 15 amino acids. Germline V lookup: CDR1 MNHNS, CDR2 SASEGT. The CDR3 bases are TGTGCCAGCAGTGAAGTTGCGGACAGCTCCTACGAGCAGTACTTC. Protein: CASSEVADSSYEQYF.

V is TRBV6-5 and J is TRBJ2-3; D gene ambiguous. CDR3 length equals 13 residues. V gave up 4 bases and J gave up 0 bases, with 5 bases separating them. The germline V gene encodes CDR1 MNHEY and CDR2 SVGAGI. The CDR3 nucleotides read TGTGCCAGCAGTTTTAAGAGCACAGATACGCAGTATTTT. Its translation: CASSFKSTDTQYF.

This chain joins TRBV29-1 and TRBJ2-1, with 8 bases matching TRBD1. The CDR3 runs 17 residues. The V gene's germline CDR1 is SQVTM and CDR2 ANQGSEA. Trimming at V came to 2 bases and at J to 12 bases, leaving 21 bases not matched to a gene. CDR3 sequence reads: CSVEYPSGQATLRVQFF. CDR3 nucleotides: TGCAGCGTTGAATACCCATCGGGACAGGCTACTCTAAGGGTGCAGTTCTTC.

The rearrangement uses TRBV30 and TRBJ1-1; D perhaps matches TRBD1 (5 bases). Between the trimmed V and J ends, which lost 1 base and 6 bases, there was a span of 12 bases. The germline V gene has CDR1 GTSNPN and CDR2 SVGIG (reference sequence). The CDR3 contains 13 residues. CDR3 nucleotides: TGTGCCTGGAGTGGGGGGATTATACCTGAAGCTTTCTTT. It encodes CAWSGGIIPEAFF.

In this sample, this clone turned up a few times. The rearrangement links TRBV13 to TRBJ2-7; 9 nucleotides agree with TRBD2. The CDR3 consists of 16 residues. Germline V gives CDR1 PRHDT, CDR2 FYEKMQ (reference sequence). V lost 6 bases to trimming and J lost 6 bases; unmatched junction nucleotides: 15. CDR3 protein: CASSPTVASGVGEQYF. The CDR3 nucleotides read TGTGCCAGCAGTCCAACGGTAGCTAGCGGGGTTGGCGAGCAGTACTTC. Together with reference TRBV13 and TRBJ2-7, the CDR3 gives the full variable domain: AAGVIQSPRHLIKEKRETATLKCYPIPRHDTVYWYQQGPGQDPQFLISFYEKMQSDKGSIPDRFSAQQFSDYHSELNMSSLELGDSALYFCASSPTVASGVGEQYFGPGTRLTVT.

The chain has TRBV12-5 and TRBJ1-2; 9 bases fit TRBD1. Germline values: CDR1 LGHNT, CDR2 FRNRAP. J gave up 5 bases and V 1 base, and 11 bases lay outside the gene matches. This CDR3 is built from 17 residues. DNA for the CDR3: TGTGCTAGTGGTTTGGGTGCCGAACAGGGGGCAGGGTATGGCTACACCTTC. It codes for CASGLGAEQGAGYGYTF.

The rearrangement uses TRBV9 and TRBJ1-1; D is unresolved. Trimming left V 3 bases short and J 0 bases short, with 15 bases between. Per germline, CDR1 SGDLS and CDR2 YYNGEE. This CDR3 is built from 16 residues. For the CDR3, the DNA is TGTGCCAGCAGCGCCCCCCGAGCACATATGAACACTGAAGCTTTCTTT. It encodes CASSAPRAHMNTEAFF.